This is a list of T cell receptor beta chains from one sample in a study of graft-versus-host responses after intestinal transplantation. Assay: immunoSEQ multiplex PCR; the TCRdb copy retains only in-frame clones and omits some. The table lists tens of thousands of clones, around 90% of them singletons, with nearly 0.5% in the top ten. Antigens for these TCRs are unknown. The sequencing here drew on unstimulated CD8+ T cells sorted from spleen or lymph node cells, taken before intestinal transplant. These receptors were obtained from a human donor who received an intestinal transplant. Each CDR3 is given with its conserved first and last residue. Fields, in order: clone size, J gene, V gene, D gene, CDR3 protein, CDR3 DNA. D genes are given only for firm matches. The listing skips clone size in some rows; elsewhere it reads once, few, many or a size class.

NA	TRBJ1-2	TRBV7-9	NA	CASSSSINYGYTF	TGTGCCAGCAGCTCATCAATTAACTATGGCTACACCTTC
NA	TRBJ2-7	TRBV27	NA	CATWGRVAYEQYF	TGTGCCACCTGGGGCAGGGTGGCCTACGAGCAGTACTTC
NA	TRBJ1-1	TRBV2	NA	CASSERAGRGMNTEAFF	TGTGCCAGCAGTGAAAGGGCAGGGAGGGGAATGAACACTGAAGCTTTCTTT
NA	TRBJ2-6	TRBV2	NA	CASSFPQGSGANVLTF	TGTGCCAGCAGTTTCCCCCAGGGATCCGGGGCCAACGTCCTGACTTTC
NA	TRBJ2-7	TRBV29-1	TRBD1	CSVAGGGYSYEQYF	TGCAGCGTGGCAGGGGGCGGCTATTCCTACGAGCAGTACTTC
once	TRBJ1-1	TRBV7-9	NA	CASSLAMDRPNTEAFF	TGTGCCAGCAGCTTAGCCATGGACAGACCGAACACTGAAGCTTTCTTT
NA	TRBJ2-3	TRBV7-6	NA	CASSAIATGAVDTQYF	TGTGCCAGCAGCGCCATAGCAACGGGAGCGGTAGATACGCAGTATTTT
NA	TRBJ2-3	TRBV7-8	NA	CASSSGGIADTQYF	TGTGCCAGCAGCTCGGGGGGCATCGCAGATACGCAGTATTTT
NA	TRBJ1-1	TRBV6-1	NA	CASGPQNTEAFF	TGTGCCAGCGGGCCCCAGAACACTGAAGCTTTCTTT
NA	TRBJ1-1	TRBV6-5	NA	CASSFGLGTEAFF	TGTGCCAGCAGCTTCGGACTTGGGACTGAAGCTTTCTTT
NA	TRBJ1-5	TRBV2	TRBD1	CASSGRQGGPNSNQPQHF	TGTGCCAGCAGTGGCCGACAGGGAGGACCGAATAGCAATCAGCCCCAGCATTTT
NA	TRBJ2-1	TRBV28	TRBD2	CASRTLASYYNEQFF	TGTGCCAGCAGGACACTAGCGTCCTACTACAATGAGCAGTTCTTC
once	TRBJ2-1	TRBV2	TRBD2	CASSGLAGASLSPNEQFF	TGTGCCAGCAGTGGACTAGCGGGAGCGTCATTAAGCCCGAATGAGCAGTTCTTC
NA	TRBJ1-2	TRBV19	NA	CASSLTGRRGYTF	TGTGCCAGTAGTCTCACAGGCCGACGTGGCTACACCTTC
NA	TRBJ2-2	TRBV30	NA	CAGDTYTGELFF	TGTGCCGGGGACACCTACACCGGGGAGCTGTTTTTT
NA	TRBJ1-6	TRBV27	NA	CASSFGGNYSPLHF	TGTGCCAGCAGTTTTGGAGGGAACTATTCACCCCTCCACTTT
NA	TRBJ2-1	TRBV15	NA	CATSPNWAEQFF	TGTGCCACCAGCCCCAACTGGGCTGAGCAGTTCTTC
once	TRBJ1-1	TRBV6-1	NA	CASSDGGGVTEAFF	TGTGCCAGCAGTGACGGCGGGGGGGTCACTGAAGCTTTCTTT
NA	TRBJ1-1	TRBV27	NA	CASRFTGRLGTEAFF	TGTGCCAGCAGGTTTACAGGTCGTTTAGGCACTGAAGCTTTCTTT
NA	TRBJ2-3	TRBV5-1	NA	CASGPLEDTQYF	TGCGCCAGCGGGCCATTGGAAGATACGCAGTATTTT
NA	TRBJ2-3	TRBV5-1	NA	CASSLGGRRTDTQYF	TGCGCCAGCAGCTTGGGGGGGCGGCGCACAGATACGCAGTATTTT
NA	TRBJ1-3	TRBV5-6	NA	CASSLLVGDTIYF	TGTGCCAGCAGCTTGCTAGTCGGGGACACCATATATTTT
NA	TRBJ2-7	TRBV14	TRBD2	CASSQSTGTSSYEQYF	TGTGCCAGCAGCCAATCCACGGGGACTAGCTCGTACGAGCAGTACTTC
NA	TRBJ1-1	TRBV7-9	NA	CASSSQGLNTEAFF	TGTGCCAGCAGCTCCCAGGGCTTGAACACTGAAGCTTTCTTT
NA	TRBJ2-1	TRBV5-4	TRBD2	CASSSAPSGYNEQFF	TGTGCCAGCAGCTCCGCCCCTAGCGGCTACAATGAGCAGTTCTTC
NA	TRBJ2-7	TRBV19	NA	CASSEGVSYEQYF	TGTGCCAGTAGTGAAGGGGTCTCCTACGAGCAGTACTTC
NA	TRBJ1-2	TRBV27	NA	CASSLYWSGEANYGYTF	TGTGCCAGCAGTTTATACTGGTCCGGGGAAGCTAACTATGGCTACACCTTC
NA	TRBJ2-7	TRBV7-2	NA	CASSIMSGPSGGYEQYF	TGTGCCAGCAGCATCATGTCCGGGCCGAGTGGGGGGTACGAGCAGTACTTC
NA	TRBJ2-3	TRBV28	NA	CASSLARGIDTQYF	TGTGCCAGCAGTTTAGCCAGAGGTATAGATACGCAGTATTTT
NA	TRBJ2-1	TRBV19	NA	CASSALTEYEQFF	TGTGCCAGTAGTGCCTTGACAGAGTATGAGCAGTTCTTC
NA	TRBJ1-1	TRBV5-1	TRBD1	CASRVDRTNTEAFF	TGCGCCAGCAGAGTGGACAGGACTAACACTGAAGCTTTCTTT
NA	TRBJ1-2	TRBV4-3	NA	CASSHDPPSGRFHGYTF	TGCGCCAGCAGCCACGATCCCCCGAGTGGCAGGTTCCATGGCTACACCTTC
NA	TRBJ2-7	TRBV19	TRBD1	CASSMSQGAYEQYF	TGTGCCAGTAGTATGAGTCAGGGGGCTTACGAGCAGTACTTC
NA	TRBJ2-7	TRBV5-6	NA	CASSLRDYEQYF	TGTGCCAGCAGCTTGAGAGACTACGAGCAGTACTTC
NA	TRBJ2-7	TRBV5-8	TRBD1	CASSFGTGGNEQYF	TGTGCCAGCAGCTTTGGGACAGGGGGGAATGAGCAGTACTTC
NA	TRBJ1-4	TRBV27	NA	CASSVATGNEKLFF	TGTGCCAGCAGTGTAGCTACGGGGAATGAAAAACTGTTTTTT
NA	TRBJ2-7	TRBV19	TRBD1	CATRQGRGYYEQYF	TGTGCCACACGACAGGGTAGGGGTTACTACGAGCAGTACTTC